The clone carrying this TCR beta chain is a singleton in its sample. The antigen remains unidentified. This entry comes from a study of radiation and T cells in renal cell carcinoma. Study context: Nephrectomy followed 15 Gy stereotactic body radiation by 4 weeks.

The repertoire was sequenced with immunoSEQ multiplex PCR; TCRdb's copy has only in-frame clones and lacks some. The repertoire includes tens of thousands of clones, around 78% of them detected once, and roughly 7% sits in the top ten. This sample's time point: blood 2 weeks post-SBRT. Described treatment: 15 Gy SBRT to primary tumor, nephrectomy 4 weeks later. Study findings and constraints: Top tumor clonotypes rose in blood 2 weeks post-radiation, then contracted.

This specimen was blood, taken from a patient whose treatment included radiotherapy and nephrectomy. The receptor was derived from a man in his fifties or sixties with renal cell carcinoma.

The CDR3 sequence: CASSLGRAGQRASEAFF. For the CDR3, the DNA is TGTGCCAGCAGCTTAGGTCGCGCGGGACAGAGGGCTTCTGAAGCTTTCTTT. This chain links TRBV7-2 with TRBJ1-1, with 7 positions matching TRBD1. J was trimmed by 6 bases and V by 1 base; bases with no gene match: 14. CDR1 and CDR2 from the germline V gene are SGHTA and FQGNSA. CDR3 length equals 17 residues.